The T cell receptor (beta chain) under discussion was sequenced for a study of beta chain features in type 1 diabetes. Each population that was sorted was more than 98% pure. In germline, CDR1 is MGHRA, CDR2 YSYEKL. V trimming: 5 bases; J trimming: 2 bases; junction bases outside the gene matches: 12. The length of the CDR3 is 17 residues. Regarding this clone: Its matching antigen is unknown.

Study conclusions and caveats: For patients, the naive, central memory and Treg TCRB repertoires appeared more alike than for healthy donors. In patients and controls equally, PCR might favor templates that are shorter.

Isolated RNA was reverse transcribed in full, so expressed TCRB transcripts were sequenced. Reads from naive, central memory and regulatory T cell samples averaged roughly 3.3 million. The protocol was immunoSEQ multiplex PCR, while the TCRdb copy is restricted to in-frame clones and leaves out a portion. Among about 220,000 clones listed, 9.5% to 13% were seen once. The clonotype comes from a man younger than 35 in good health. The chain recombines TRBV4-1 with TRBJ2-3; 8 positions match TRBD2. Material for sequencing was central memory CD4+ T cells from blood. This CDR3 reads CASSTGLLADNTDTQYF. CDR3 nucleotides: TGCGCCAGCAGCACGGGCTTACTAGCGGACAACACAGATACGCAGTATTTT.